This TCR beta chain was recorded in a study of Graves' ophthalmopathy and Graves' hyperthyroidism. This clonotype was counted many times. The CDR3 covers 15 residues. Germline V gene lookup returns CDR1 LGHNA and CDR2 YNFKEQ. Trimming cost V 0 bases and J 5 bases, with 8 bases left between them. The authors amplified TCR beta CDR3 regions, and they did so from RNA transcripts for repertoire sequencing. Second-round multiplex PCR followed a first-round RT-PCR using HTBI primers. TCRdb reprocessed the multiplex PCR reads with MiXCR, giving one entry per CDR3 protein. Of 200,000 to 250,000 distinct CDR3 sequences in the sample, about 22% were seen once.

The receptor comes from a woman between 50 and 59 years old with Graves' ophthalmopathy. The chain carries TRBV4-2 and TRBJ1-6; D unresolved. The sample comprised peripheral blood. The CDR3 reads CASSQDQWDNSPLHF. CDR3 in DNA: TGTGCCAGCAGCCAAGACCAGTGGGATAATTCACCCCTCCACTTT.